Below are 20 T cell receptor beta chains sequenced from a single sample in a study of T cell repertoires in cytomegalovirus infection. TCRdb called the reads again in MiXCR, with one record for every CDR3 protein. The table has about 250,000 distinct CDR3 sequences, over 15% seen once. Sample: CD8+ T cells from PBMCs. All receptors come from a human donor in good health (CMV status not recorded). Some clones in this sample may be carry-over from other donors' samples.

Points on this clonotype: A clone one base away is much larger, so this may be a read error. This rearrangement joins TRBV6-5 to TRBJ2-7; a weak D match, TRBD2 (5 bases). The germline CDR1 and CDR2 sequences are MNHEY and SVGAGI. This CDR3 has 13 residues. In nucleotides, the CDR3 is TGTGCCAGCTCTCCTGCGGCGGGCTACGAGCATTACTTC. This encodes CASSPAAGYEHYF.

The sample holds many counts of this clonotype. This rearrangement joins TRBV7-2 to TRBJ2-7; 9 nucleotides match TRBD2. This CDR3 has 16 residues. Per the germline V gene, CDR1 is SGHTA and CDR2 is FQGNSA. Trimming took 0 bases from V and 2 from J; bases not matched to a gene: 5. The DNA of the CDR3 is TGTGCCAGCAGCTTAGCCGGGCTAGCGGGGACCTACGAGCAGTACTTC. It specifies CASSLAGLAGTYEQYF.

V usage is TRBV13 and J usage is TRBJ2-5; tentatively, D is TRBD2 (5 bases). The germline V gene encodes CDR1 PRHDT and CDR2 FYEKMQ (reference sequence). This CDR3 is 14 amino acids long. Between the trimmed V and J ends, which lost 0 bases and 3 bases, there was a span of 8 bases. The CDR3 loop is CASSLGWGEETQYF. CDR3 DNA sequence: TGTGCCAGCAGCTTAGGTTGGGGAGAAGAGACCCAGTACTTC.

The chain is built from TRBV13 and TRBJ1-2; 7 bases map to TRBD1. Per the germline V gene, CDR1 is PRHDT and CDR2 is FYEKMQ (reference sequence). Unmatched junction bases numbered 22, after V lost 4 bases and J lost 8 bases. This CDR3 contains 18 residues. CDR3 in amino acids: CASSSEVERDRAFYGYTF. The CDR3 DNA sequence: TGTGCCAGCAGCTCCGAAGTCGAGAGAGACAGGGCCTTCTACGGCTACACCTTC.

The V gene is TRBV5-6, the J gene TRBJ2-7; a weak D match, TRBD2 (6 bases). Germline values: CDR1 SGHDT, CDR2 YYEEEE. V lost 4 bases, J lost 3 bases, and 11 bases lay in between. The CDR3 totals 13 residues. CDR3 loop: CASSAEGGYEQYF. The DNA of the CDR3 is TGTGCCAGCAGCGCCGAGGGAGGCTACGAGCAGTACTTC.

In this sample, this clonotype turned up a few times. The chain couples TRBV13 to TRBJ1-2; 8 bases align to TRBD1. The CDR3 has 15 amino acids. Germline lookup yields CDR1 PRHDT and CDR2 FYEKMQ (reference sequence). Trimming at V came to 6 bases and at J to 5 bases, leaving 11 bases not matched to a gene. The CDR3 nucleotides are TGTGCCAGCAGAGGGGCCGACAGGGGACGGTATGGCTACACCTTC. It specifies CASRGADRGRYGYTF.

The chain couples TRBV5-1 to TRBJ1-6, with a weak D call TRBD1 (5 bases). The CDR3 has 15 amino acids. Trimming removed 4 bases from V and 10 bases from J, with 18 bases in between. Germline V lookup: CDR1 SGHRS, CDR2 YFSETQ. The CDR3: CASSPTGGVVSPLHF. CDR3 coding DNA: TGCGCCAGCAGCCCCACGGGAGGGGTCGTATCACCCCTCCACTTT.

This clonotype was observed at least ten times. V is TRBV7-3 and J is TRBJ2-3; 9 nucleotides align to TRBD1. The CDR3 spans 14 residues. V shed 5 bases and J 6 bases; nucleotides not matched to a gene: 6. Per germline, CDR1 SGHTA and CDR2 FQGTGA. CDR3 protein: CASSPGGTGDTQYF. CDR3 DNA sequence: TGTGCCAGCAGCCCCGGCGGGACAGGGGATACGCAGTATTTT.

Notes on this clonotype: Since a much larger clone is just one base distant, this may be a read error. The chain joins TRBV12-3 or TRBV12-4 to TRBJ2-2, with 8 bases identical to TRBD1. The CDR3 has 16 amino acids. The CDR3 here is CASSPATGENTGVLFF. For the CDR3, the DNA is TGTGCCAGCAGTCCCGCGACAGGGGAGAACACCGGGGTGCTGTTTTTT.

This clonotype appeared a few times. V and J are TRBV19 and TRBJ2-3; D uncertain. The germline V gene has CDR1 LNHDA and CDR2 SQIVND (reference sequence). The CDR3 contains 13 residues. Trimming shortened V by 9 bases and J by 0 bases, and 10 bases separated the two germline ends. CDR3 in DNA: TGTGCCAGCCGGGTAGGGAGCACAGATACGCAGTATTTT. It translates to CASRVGSTDTQYF.

This clonotype was observed at least ten times. The DNA for the CDR3 is TGTGCCAGCAGCCCCCGGGGGACTAGTGTACCCTACGAGCAGTACTTC. The encoded protein is CASSPRGTSVPYEQYF. The chain combines TRBV7-8 with TRBJ2-7; 8 bases agree with TRBD2. CDR1 and CDR2 (germline): SGHVS, FQNEAQ. There are 16 residues in the CDR3. V lost 5 bases, J lost 2 bases, and 11 bases stayed unmatched.

This clonotype was seen many times. The chain employs TRBV12-3 or TRBV12-4 and TRBJ2-3; the match to TRBD2 covers 14 bases. V lost 5 bases, J lost 3 bases, and 4 bases stayed unmatched. CDR3 length equals 16 residues. This CDR3 reads CASSLGLAGATDTQYF. CDR3 bases: TGTGCCAGCAGTCTGGGACTAGCGGGGGCGACAGATACGCAGTATTTT.

This clonotype was picked up many times. The chain recombines TRBV12-3 or TRBV12-4 with TRBJ2-7; D remains ambiguous. V was cut by 1 base and J by 5 bases, with 9 bases left in between. CDR3 length: 13 amino acids. CDR3 region: CASSLGQLNEQYF. The CDR3 DNA reads TGTGCCAGCAGTTTAGGTCAGCTCAACGAGCAGTACTTC.

This clonotype was observed at least ten times. The V gene is TRBV6-5, the J gene TRBJ1-1; the D gene is possibly TRBD1 (6 bases). Germline V gives CDR1 MNHEY, CDR2 SVGAGI. The length of the CDR3 is 13 residues. V lost 6 bases, J lost 5 bases, and 13 bases lay in between. Here the CDR3 reads CASSYPQGTEAFF. CDR3 sequence (DNA): TGTGCCAGCAGCTACCCACAGGGTACTGAAGCTTTCTTT.

V gene TRBV4-3 combines with J gene TRBJ1-2, with TRBD1 identical over 9 bases. CDR1 and CDR2 (germline): LGHNA, YSLEER. With 0 bases clipped from V and 8 bases from J, the junction kept 10 bases outside the gene matches. This CDR3 has 16 amino acids. CDR3 DNA sequence: TGCGCCAGCAGCCAAGATCTGGGGACAGGGCCCTGGGGCTACACCTTC. Translating gives CASSQDLGTGPWGYTF.

This clonotype was seen only a few times. The V call is TRBV29-1, the J call TRBJ1-1; D is perhaps TRBD1 (6 bases). This CDR3 is 17 amino acids long. CDR1 SQVTM and CDR2 ANQGSEA come from the germline V gene. Deletions cut 2 bases from V and 0 bases from J, with 19 bases between. The CDR3 sequence: CSVEKGGGSFMNTEAFF. CDR3 DNA sequence: TGCAGCGTTGAAAAGGGGGGGGGTTCTTTCATGAACACTGAAGCTTTCTTT.

About this clonotype itself: A much bigger clone sits one base away, suggesting this may be a read error. The V and J genes are TRBV28 and TRBJ2-5, with D tentatively TRBD2 (6 bases). CDR1 MDHEN and CDR2 SYDVKM come from the germline V gene. The CDR3 length is 12 residues. CDR3 coding DNA: TGTGTCAGCAGAGGAGGGAGGGAGACCCAGTACTTC. Protein sequence: CVSRGGRETQYF.

This clonotype was recorded a few times. The gene calls are TRBV28 and TRBJ2-7, with no clear D. Trimming cost V 2 bases and J 3 bases, with 11 bases left between them. Germline CDR1 and CDR2: MDHEN and SYDVKM. This CDR3 is 14 amino acids long. As DNA, the CDR3 is TGTGCCAGCAGTTTAGCCAGGTGGAACTACGAGCAGTACTTC. Translation gives CASSLARWNYEQYF.

A few counts support this clonotype. J is TRBJ2-7 and V is TRBV6-1; D is uncertain. This CDR3 is 15 amino acids long. CDR1 MNHNS and CDR2 SASEGT come from the germline V gene. Trimming shortened V by 2 bases and J by 3 bases, and 14 bases separated the two germline ends. The chain's CDR3 is CASSESAHDIYEQYF. Here the CDR3 DNA reads TGTGCCAGCAGTGAATCGGCCCATGACATCTACGAGCAGTACTTC.

The V gene is TRBV6-6, the J gene TRBJ1-2; perhaps TRBD1 as D (5 bases). The V gene lost 4 bases and the J gene lost 0 bases, with 12 bases spanning the gap. The CDR3 length is 15 residues. CDR1 and CDR2 (germline): MNHNY, SVGAGI (reference sequence). Written as DNA, the CDR3 is TGTGCCAGCAGTTCCCAGGACACCTCTAACTATGGCTACACCTTC. Translating gives CASSSQDTSNYGYTF.